The rows below give T cell receptor beta chains drawn from one sample of a study of T cell responses to AZD1222 COVID-19 vaccine. Here immunoSEQ multiplex PCR was the method, and the copy in TCRdb shows in-frame clones only, minus some. Among 180,000 or so clones listed, about 90% were seen once. This sample comprised peripheral blood, obtained 28 days after the second AZD1222 dose. The source of these receptors is an adult who received the AZD1222 COVID-19 vaccine. Each CDR3 is given with its conserved first and last residue. The D gene is left open where the match is weak. Only some rows state a clone size, as once, few, many or a class for expanded clones.

clone size,V gene,J gene,D gene,CDR3 DNA,CDR3 protein
-,TRBV28,TRBJ2-3,TRBD2,TGTGCCAGCAGTTTAAATCCAGCGGGAGGGCCTGTAACAGATACGCAGTATTTT,CASSLNPAGGPVTDTQYF
-,TRBV27,TRBJ1-2,TRBD1,TGTGCCAGCAGACGGGACAGAAGCTATGGCTACACCTTC,CASRRDRSYGYTF
-,TRBV7-6,TRBJ2-1,TRBD2,TGTGCCAGCAGCTCGGGCACAGGACTAGCGGGAGGCTACAATGAGCAGTTCTTC,CASSSGTGLAGGYNEQFF
once,TRBV7-9,TRBJ2-1,TRBD2,TGTGCCAGCAGCTTAGCGATGGGCCTAGCGGGAGCTTACAATGAGCAGTTCTTC,CASSLAMGLAGAYNEQFF
few,TRBV4-2,TRBJ1-5,-,TGTGCCAGCAGCCAAGAGGGCCGGGGCGGGGAGGGTAGTATTCAGCCCCAGCATTTT,CASSQEGRGGEGSIQPQHF
once,TRBV10-3,TRBJ1-2,TRBD1,TGTGCCATCAGGGGGACAGCGAACTCGAACTATGGCTACACCTTC,CAIRGTANSNYGYTF
-,TRBV19,TRBJ2-5,-,TGTGCCAGTAGTATAGATCTAGGGACTGAGACCCAGTACTTC,CASSIDLGTETQYF
-,TRBV3-1/TRBV3-2,TRBJ2-3,TRBD2,TGTGCCAGCAGCCCTGGGGGGGCAGATACGCAGTATTTT,CASSPGGADTQYF
-,TRBV28,TRBJ1-1,-,TGTGCCAGCGGGCCGAACACTGAAGCTTTCTTT,CASGPNTEAFF
-,TRBV9,TRBJ1-4,-,TGTGCCAGCAGCGTACCGGGGGAAAAACTGTTTTTT,CASSVPGEKLFF
-,TRBV30,TRBJ1-3,-,TGTGCCTGGAGTGTAGTGCCACTCCCCTCTGGAAACACCATATATTTT,CAWSVVPLPSGNTIYF
once,TRBV19,TRBJ1-6,-,TGTGCCAGCCATAGCGGTGGGGCCCTCCACTTT,CASHSGGALHF
-,TRBV7-2,TRBJ1-5,-,TGTGCCAGCAGCCAAAGTAGCAATCAGCCCCAGCATTTT,CASSQSSNQPQHF
-,TRBV10-1,TRBJ1-6,-,TGCGCCAGCAGTGTTGACAGCTATAATTCACCCCTCCACTTT,CASSVDSYNSPLHF
-,TRBV10-3,TRBJ2-1,TRBD2,TGTGCCATCAGTGAAAGCGGGGGTTACAATGAGCAGTTCTTC,CAISESGGYNEQFF
-,TRBV15,TRBJ2-3,-,TGTGCCACCAGCAGAGATTATGCGGCGGAGAGCACAGATACGCAGTATTTT,CATSRDYAAESTDTQYF
-,TRBV30,TRBJ2-1,-,TGTGCCTGGAGTCTCAGAACAGGACTGATGGGGTTCTTC,CAWSLRTGLMGFF
-,TRBV7-3,TRBJ2-1,TRBD2,TGTGCCAGCAGCTCCTCCGGGACTAGCGGGAGGGCCGTGCAGTTCTTC,CASSSSGTSGRAVQFF
-,TRBV27,TRBJ2-1,-,TGTGCCAGCAGTTCTTTGACCTCGGGACCCTTGGGAGGTGAGCAGTTCTTC,CASSSLTSGPLGGEQFF
-,TRBV30,TRBJ2-7,-,TGTGCCTGGAGACGAGGCAGCCCCTACGAGCAGTACTTC,CAWRRGSPYEQYF
-,TRBV30,TRBJ1-2,-,TGTGCCTGGAATGAGGGATGGTCCCATGGCTACACCTTC,CAWNEGWSHGYTF
-,TRBV10-2,TRBJ2-7,-,TGCGCCAGCAGTGAGTCAGATTTAGTCTCCTACGAGCAGTACTTC,CASSESDLVSYEQYF
-,TRBV27,TRBJ1-1,-,TGTGCCAGCAGTTTATGGGGGGGAGTGAACACTGAAGCTTTCTTT,CASSLWGGVNTEAFF
once,TRBV5-1,TRBJ2-5,-,TGCGCCAGCAGCCCCGCAACTAACCCATGGGCCCTACAAGAGACCCAGTACTTC,CASSPATNPWALQETQYF
-,TRBV30,TRBJ1-2,-,TGTGCCTGGAGCGCGGGGAACTATGGCTACACCTTC,CAWSAGNYGYTF
once,TRBV12-5,TRBJ2-7,-,TGTGCTAGTGGTTTTGGGGGTTACGAGCAGTACTTC,CASGFGGYEQYF
-,TRBV6-5,TRBJ1-1,-,TGTGCCAGCAGTTACTCGATAGCGGGGGTGGCTTTCTTT,CASSYSIAGVAFF
-,TRBV27,TRBJ2-7,-,TGTGCCAGCCAAGGCAGGGTCTACGAGCAGTACTTC,CASQGRVYEQYF
-,TRBV19,TRBJ1-2,-,TGTGCCAGTAGTATAGATTTGTGGCCAGGGGCCGTCTATGGCTACACCTTC,CASSIDLWPGAVYGYTF
-,TRBV5-1,TRBJ1-1,-,TGCGCCAGCAGCTTGGAGGGGGGAGACACTGAAGCTTTCTTT,CASSLEGGDTEAFF
-,TRBV6-6,TRBJ1-5,TRBD1,TGTGCCAGCAGTTCCGACAGGGGGGGCAATCAGCCCCAGCATTTT,CASSSDRGGNQPQHF
-,TRBV10-3,TRBJ2-2,-,TGTGCCATCAGTGACAGGGAGGGGGAGCTGTTTTTT,CAISDREGELFF
-,TRBV19,TRBJ1-4,-,TGTGCCAGTAGTTACGGGACCGGAGTTAATGAAAAACTGTTTTTT,CASSYGTGVNEKLFF
-,TRBV11-1,TRBJ1-2,-,TGTGCCAGCAGCTTAAGCAATAACTATGGCTACACCTTC,CASSLSNNYGYTF